Described below is a single T cell receptor beta chain sequence and its context. This CDR3 is built from 13 residues. The germline V gene has CDR1 WSHSY and CDR2 SAAADI. The junction had 6 bases not matched to a gene; V was cut back by 8 bases and J by 2 bases. This entry comes from a study of control samples from healthy donors and cancer patients. Libraries were prepared by immunoSEQ multiplex PCR; TCRdb keeps only in-frame clonotypes and omits some of them. There are fewer than 90,000 clones in the sample; about 88% occur only once, and around 5.7% lies in the top ten. This receptor was identified in a woman aged 50 to 60 in good health. The J gene is TRBJ2-7, the V gene TRBV10-2; TRBD2 matches at 7 bases. Input material: blood. CDR3 amino acids: CASGAGVPYEQYF. CDR3 nucleotides: TGCGCCAGCGGGGCGGGGGTTCCCTACGAGCAGTACTTC.